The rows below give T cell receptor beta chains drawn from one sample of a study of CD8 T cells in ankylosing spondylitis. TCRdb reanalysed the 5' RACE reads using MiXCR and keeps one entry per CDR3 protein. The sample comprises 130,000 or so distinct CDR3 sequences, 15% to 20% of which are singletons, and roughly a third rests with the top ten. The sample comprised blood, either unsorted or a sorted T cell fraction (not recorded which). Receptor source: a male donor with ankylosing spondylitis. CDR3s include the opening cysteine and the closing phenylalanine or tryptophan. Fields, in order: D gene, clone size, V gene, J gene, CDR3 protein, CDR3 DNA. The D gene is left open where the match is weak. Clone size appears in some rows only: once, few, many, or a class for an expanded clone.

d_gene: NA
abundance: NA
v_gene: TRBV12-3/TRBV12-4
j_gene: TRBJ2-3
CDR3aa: CASSFAGSTDTQYF
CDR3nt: TGTGCCAGCAGTTTTGCGGGGTCCACAGATACGCAGTATTTT

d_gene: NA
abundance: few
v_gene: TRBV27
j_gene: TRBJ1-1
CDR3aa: CASSSRWAEAFF
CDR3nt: TGTGCCAGCAGTTCAAGGTGGGCTGAAGCTTTCTTT

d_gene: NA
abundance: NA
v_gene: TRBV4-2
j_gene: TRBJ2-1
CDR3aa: CATRLGNEQFF
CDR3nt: TGTGCCACCCGACTCGGGAATGAGCAGTTCTTC

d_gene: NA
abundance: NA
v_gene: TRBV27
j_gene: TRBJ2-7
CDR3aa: CASSYGGPPYEQYF
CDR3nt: TGTGCCAGCAGCTATGGAGGGCCCCCGTACGAGCAGTACTTC

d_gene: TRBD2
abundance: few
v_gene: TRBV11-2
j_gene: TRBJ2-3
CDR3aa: CASSPKRLAGVNTDTQYF
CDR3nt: TGTGCCAGCAGCCCTAAAAGACTAGCGGGGGTTAACACAGATACGCAGTATTTT

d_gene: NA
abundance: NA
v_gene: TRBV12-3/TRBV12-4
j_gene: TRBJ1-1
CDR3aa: CASRQRTGNTEAFF
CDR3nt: TGTGCCAGCAGACAACGGACGGGGAACACTGAAGCTTTCTTT

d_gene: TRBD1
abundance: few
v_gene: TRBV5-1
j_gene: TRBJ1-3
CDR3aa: CASSSTYRDSSGNTIYF
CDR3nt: TGCGCCAGCAGCTCAACTTACAGGGACAGCTCTGGAAACACCATATATTTT

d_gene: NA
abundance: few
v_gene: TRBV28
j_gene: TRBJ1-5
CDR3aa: CASSLWVGNSNQPQHF
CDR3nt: TGTGCCAGCAGTTTATGGGTGGGCAATAGCAATCAGCCCCAGCATTTT

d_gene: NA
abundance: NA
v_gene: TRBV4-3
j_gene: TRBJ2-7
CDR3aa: CASSQDRMYEQYF
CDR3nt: TGCGCCAGCAGCCAAGATAGGATGTACGAGCAGTACTTC

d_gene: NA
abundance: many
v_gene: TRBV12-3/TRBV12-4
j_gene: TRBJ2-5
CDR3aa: CASSLNLRRETQYF
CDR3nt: TGTGCCAGCAGTTTAAATCTCCGGAGGGAGACCCAGTACTTC

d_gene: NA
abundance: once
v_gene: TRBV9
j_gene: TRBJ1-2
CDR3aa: CASSVLDKLDYGYTF
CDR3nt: TGTGCCAGCAGCGTTTTGGACAAGTTAGACTATGGCTACACCTTC

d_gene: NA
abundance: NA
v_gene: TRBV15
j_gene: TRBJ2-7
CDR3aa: CATSVRAAIEQYF
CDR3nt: TGTGCCACCAGCGTACGGGCTGCTATTGAGCAGTACTTC

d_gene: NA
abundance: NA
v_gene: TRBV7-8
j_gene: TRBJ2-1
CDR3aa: CASSSRGASVYNEQFF
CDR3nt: TGTGCCAGCAGCTCCCGGGGGGCTAGCGTCTACAATGAGCAGTTCTTC

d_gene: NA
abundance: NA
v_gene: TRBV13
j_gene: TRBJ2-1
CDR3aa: CASRLGAEQFF
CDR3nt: TGTGCCAGCAGATTAGGCGCTGAGCAGTTCTTC

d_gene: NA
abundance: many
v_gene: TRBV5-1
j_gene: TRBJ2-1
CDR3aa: CASIPEGWTNEQFF
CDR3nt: TGCGCCAGCATCCCCGAAGGGTGGACAAATGAGCAGTTCTTC

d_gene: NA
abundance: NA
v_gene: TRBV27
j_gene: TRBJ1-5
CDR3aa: CASSPTAVDSNQPQHF
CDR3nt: TGTGCCAGCAGTCCGACGGCGGTGGATAGCAATCAGCCCCAGCATTTT

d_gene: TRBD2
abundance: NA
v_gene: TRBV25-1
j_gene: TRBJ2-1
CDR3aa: CASSLPRGAESYNEQFF
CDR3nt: TGTGCCAGCAGCCTTCCGCGGGGGGCCGAGTCCTACAATGAGCAGTTCTTC

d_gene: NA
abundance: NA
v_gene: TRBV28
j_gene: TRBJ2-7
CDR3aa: CASRAGATEQYF
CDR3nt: TGTGCCAGCAGGGCAGGGGCCACCGAGCAGTACTTC

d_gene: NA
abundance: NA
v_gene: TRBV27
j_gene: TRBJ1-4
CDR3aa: CASSLDENEKLFF
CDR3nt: TGTGCCAGCAGTTTAGACGAAAATGAAAAACTGTTTTTT

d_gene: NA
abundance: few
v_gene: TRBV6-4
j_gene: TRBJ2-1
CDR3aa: CASSDSDLFKGHPPRYEQFF
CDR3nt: TGTGCCAGCAGTGACTCGGACTTATTTAAGGGCCACCCCCCGCGCTATGAGCAGTTCTTC

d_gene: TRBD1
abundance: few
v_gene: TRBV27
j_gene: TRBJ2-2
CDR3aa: CASSKGQGAAGELFF
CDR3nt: TGTGCCAGCAGCAAAGGACAGGGGGCGGCCGGGGAGCTGTTTTTT

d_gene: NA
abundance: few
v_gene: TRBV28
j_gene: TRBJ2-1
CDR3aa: CASRFSGLEFDEQFF
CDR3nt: TGTGCCAGCAGATTTAGCGGTCTGGAGTTCGATGAGCAGTTCTTC

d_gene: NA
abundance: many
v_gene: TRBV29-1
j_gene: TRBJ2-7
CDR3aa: CSVETTPFDEQYF
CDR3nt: TGCAGCGTTGAAACTACCCCCTTTGACGAGCAGTACTTC

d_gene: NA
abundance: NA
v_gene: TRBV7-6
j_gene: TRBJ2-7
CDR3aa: CASSFFSGEQYF
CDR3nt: TGTGCCAGCAGCTTCTTTAGTGGCGAGCAGTACTTC

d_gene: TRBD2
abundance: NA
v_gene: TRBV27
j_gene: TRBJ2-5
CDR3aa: CVAGEGTETQYF
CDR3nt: TGTGTTGCGGGAGAGGGCACAGAGACCCAGTACTTC

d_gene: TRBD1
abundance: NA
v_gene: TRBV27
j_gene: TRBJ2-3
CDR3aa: CASSLSGQASTDTQYF
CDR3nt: TGTGCCAGCAGTTTATCCGGACAGGCTAGCACAGATACGCAGTATTTT

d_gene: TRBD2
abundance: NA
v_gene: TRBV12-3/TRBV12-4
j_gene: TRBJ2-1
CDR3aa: CASTLTSGTYNEQFF
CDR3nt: TGTGCCAGCACCCTGACTAGCGGGACTTACAATGAGCAGTTCTTC

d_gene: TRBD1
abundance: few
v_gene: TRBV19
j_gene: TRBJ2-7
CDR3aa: CASSMVRDRDPSTYEQYF
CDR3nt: TGTGCCAGTAGTATGGTCCGGGACAGGGATCCTTCGACTTACGAGCAGTACTTC

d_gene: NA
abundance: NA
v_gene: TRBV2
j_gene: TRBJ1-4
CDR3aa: CASRWTELTNEKLFF
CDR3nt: TGTGCCAGCAGGTGGACGGAGTTAACTAATGAAAAACTGTTTTTT

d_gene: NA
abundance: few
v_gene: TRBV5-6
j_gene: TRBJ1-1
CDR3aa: CASSLEAEIHTEAFF
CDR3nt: TGTGCCAGCAGCTTGGAGGCGGAGATACACACTGAAGCTTTCTTT

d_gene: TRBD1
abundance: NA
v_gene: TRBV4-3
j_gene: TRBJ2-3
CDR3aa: CASSPQDRATDTQYF
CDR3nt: TGCGCCAGCAGCCCCCAGGACAGGGCCACAGATACGCAGTATTTT

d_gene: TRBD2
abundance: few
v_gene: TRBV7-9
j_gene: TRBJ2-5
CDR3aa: CASSPSTRESETQYF
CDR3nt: TGTGCCAGCAGCCCATCTACGCGGGAGAGTGAGACCCAGTACTTC

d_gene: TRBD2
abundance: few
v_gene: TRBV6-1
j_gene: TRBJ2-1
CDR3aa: CASRRLAGGPLEQFF
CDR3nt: TGTGCCAGCAGGAGGCTAGCGGGAGGCCCTCTGGAGCAGTTCTTC

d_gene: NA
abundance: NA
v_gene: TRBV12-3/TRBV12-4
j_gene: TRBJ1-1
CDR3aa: CASSLAAGWTEAFF
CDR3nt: TGTGCCAGCAGTTTAGCGGCCGGTTGGACTGAAGCTTTCTTT

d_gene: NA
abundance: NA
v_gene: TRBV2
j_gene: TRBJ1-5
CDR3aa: CASSEEGRAYQPQHF
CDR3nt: TGTGCCAGCAGTGAAGAGGGCCGGGCCTATCAGCCCCAGCATTTT

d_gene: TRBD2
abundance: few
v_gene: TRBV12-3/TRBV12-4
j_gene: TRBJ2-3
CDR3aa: CASSPLAGRRTDTQYF
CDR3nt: TGTGCCAGCAGTCCACTAGCGGGAAGACGCACAGATACGCAGTATTTT